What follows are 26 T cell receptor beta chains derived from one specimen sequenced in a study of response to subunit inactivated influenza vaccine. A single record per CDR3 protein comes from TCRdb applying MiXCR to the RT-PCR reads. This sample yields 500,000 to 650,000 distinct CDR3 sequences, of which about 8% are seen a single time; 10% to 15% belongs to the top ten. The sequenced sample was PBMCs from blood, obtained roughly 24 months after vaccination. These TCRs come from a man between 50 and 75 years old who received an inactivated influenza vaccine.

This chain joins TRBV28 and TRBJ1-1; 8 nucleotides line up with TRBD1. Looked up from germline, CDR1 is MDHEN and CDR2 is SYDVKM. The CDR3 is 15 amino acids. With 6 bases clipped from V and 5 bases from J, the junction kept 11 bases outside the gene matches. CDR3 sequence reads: CASRRLRTGRTEAFF. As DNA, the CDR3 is TGTGCCAGCAGACGATTAAGGACAGGGCGGACTGAAGCTTTCTTT.

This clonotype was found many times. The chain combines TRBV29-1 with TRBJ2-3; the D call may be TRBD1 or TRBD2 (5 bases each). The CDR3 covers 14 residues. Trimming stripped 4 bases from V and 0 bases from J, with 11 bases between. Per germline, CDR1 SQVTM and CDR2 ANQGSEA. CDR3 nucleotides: TGCAGCGTTGGGGAGACAGAAAGCACAGATACGCAGTATTTT. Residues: CSVGETESTDTQYF.

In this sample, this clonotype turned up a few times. The CDR3, as DNA: TGTGCCAGTGGCCCGGGATTTGGGCCAGAGACCCAGTACTTC. Translating it yields CASGPGFGPETQYF. The genes are TRBV11-2 and TRBJ2-5; D possibly corresponds to TRBD2 (5 bases). In germline, CDR1 is SGHAT, CDR2 FQNNGV. Trimming took 9 bases from V and 4 from J, leaving 18 bases between them. The CDR3 spans 14 residues.

The CDR3 coding sequence is TGTGCCAGCAGCGCCTATAGCGGGGGGACCACAGATACGCAGTATTTT. It encodes CASSAYSGGTTDTQYF. J is TRBJ2-3 and V is TRBV9; 10 bases fit TRBD2. CDR3 length: 16 residues. With V trimmed by 3 bases and J by 2 bases, 6 bases remained unmatched. Germline V gene lookup returns CDR1 SGDLS and CDR2 YYNGEE.

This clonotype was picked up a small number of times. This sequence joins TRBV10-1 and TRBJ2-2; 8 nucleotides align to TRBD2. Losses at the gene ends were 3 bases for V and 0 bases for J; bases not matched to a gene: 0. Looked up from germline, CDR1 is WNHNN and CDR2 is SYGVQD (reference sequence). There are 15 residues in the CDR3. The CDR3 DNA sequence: TGCGCCAGCAGTGATAGCGGGGCGAACACCGGGGAGCTGTTTTTT. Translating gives CASSDSGANTGELFF.

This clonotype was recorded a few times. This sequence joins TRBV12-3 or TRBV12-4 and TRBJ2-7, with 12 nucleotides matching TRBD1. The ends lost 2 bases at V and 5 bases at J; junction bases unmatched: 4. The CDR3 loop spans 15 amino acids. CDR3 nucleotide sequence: TGTGCCAGCAGTTTAAGGGACAGGGGGCTACACGAGCAGTACTTC. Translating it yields CASSLRDRGLHEQYF.

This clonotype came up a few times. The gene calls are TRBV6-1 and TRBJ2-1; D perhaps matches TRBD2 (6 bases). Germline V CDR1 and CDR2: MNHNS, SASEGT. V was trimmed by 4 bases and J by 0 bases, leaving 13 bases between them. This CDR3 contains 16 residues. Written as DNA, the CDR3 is TGTGCCAGCAGTGGGGGGACGGGACTCTCCTACAATGAGCAGTTCTTC. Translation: CASSGGTGLSYNEQFF.

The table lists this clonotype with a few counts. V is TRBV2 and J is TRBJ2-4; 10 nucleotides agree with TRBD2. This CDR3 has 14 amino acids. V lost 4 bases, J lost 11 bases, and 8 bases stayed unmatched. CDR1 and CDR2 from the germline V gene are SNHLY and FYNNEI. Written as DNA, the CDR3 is TGTGCCAGCAGTGGAAGGACTAGCGGATATTTTCAGTACTTC. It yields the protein CASSGRTSGYFQYF.

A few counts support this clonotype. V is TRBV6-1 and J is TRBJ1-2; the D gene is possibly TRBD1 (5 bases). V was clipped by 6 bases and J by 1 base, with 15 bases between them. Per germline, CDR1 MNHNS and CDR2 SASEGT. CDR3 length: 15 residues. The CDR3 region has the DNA TGTGCCAGCAGACCCGGGACTGCCTATAACTATGGCTACACCTTC. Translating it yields CASRPGTAYNYGYTF.

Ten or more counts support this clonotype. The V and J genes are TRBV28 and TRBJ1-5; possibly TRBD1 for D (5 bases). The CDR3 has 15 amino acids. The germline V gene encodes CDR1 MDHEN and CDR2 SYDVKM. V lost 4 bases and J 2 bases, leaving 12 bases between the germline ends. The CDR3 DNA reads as TGTGCCAGCAGTTCTCACGGGGGGGGCAATCAGCCCCAGCATTTT. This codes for CASSSHGGGNQPQHF.

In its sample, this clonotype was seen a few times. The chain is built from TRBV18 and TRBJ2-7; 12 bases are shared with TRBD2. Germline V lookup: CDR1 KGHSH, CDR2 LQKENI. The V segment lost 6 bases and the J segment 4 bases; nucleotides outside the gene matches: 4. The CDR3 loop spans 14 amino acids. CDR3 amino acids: CASSTSGRYYEQYF. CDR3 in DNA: TGTGCCAGCTCGACTAGCGGGAGATATTACGAGCAGTACTTC.

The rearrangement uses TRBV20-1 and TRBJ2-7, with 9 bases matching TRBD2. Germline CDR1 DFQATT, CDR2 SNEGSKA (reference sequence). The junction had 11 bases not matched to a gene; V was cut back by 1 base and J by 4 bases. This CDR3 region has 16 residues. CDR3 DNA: TGCAGTGCTAGAGTTGGGGTAGCGGGAGAGTCTTACGAGCAGTACTTC. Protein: CSARVGVAGESYEQYF.

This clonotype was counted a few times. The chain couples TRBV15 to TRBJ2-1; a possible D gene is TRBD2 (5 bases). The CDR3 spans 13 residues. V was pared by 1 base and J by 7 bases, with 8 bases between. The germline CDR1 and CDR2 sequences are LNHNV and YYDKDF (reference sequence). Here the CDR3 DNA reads TGTGCCACCAGCAGAGTCAAGCGGAATGAGCAGTTCTTC. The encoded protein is CATSRVKRNEQFF.

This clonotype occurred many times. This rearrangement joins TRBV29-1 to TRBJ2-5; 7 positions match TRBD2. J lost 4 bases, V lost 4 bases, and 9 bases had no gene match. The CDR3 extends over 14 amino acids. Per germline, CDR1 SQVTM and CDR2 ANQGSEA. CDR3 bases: TGCAGCGTTGCGGAACGGGGGGTCGGAGAGACCCAGTACTTC. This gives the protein CSVAERGVGETQYF.

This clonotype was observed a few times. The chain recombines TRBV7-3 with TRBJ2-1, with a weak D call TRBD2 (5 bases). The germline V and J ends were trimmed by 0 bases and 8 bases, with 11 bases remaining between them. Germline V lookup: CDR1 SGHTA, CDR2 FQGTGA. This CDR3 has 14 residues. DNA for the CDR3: TGTGCCAGCAGCTTAACGGTTAGCGCGCATGAGCAGTTCTTC. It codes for CASSLTVSAHEQFF.

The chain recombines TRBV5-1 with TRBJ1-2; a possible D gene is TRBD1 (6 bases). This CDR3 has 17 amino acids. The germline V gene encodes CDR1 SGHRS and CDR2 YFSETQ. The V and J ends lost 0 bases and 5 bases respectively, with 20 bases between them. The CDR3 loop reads CASSLEFRPGASYGYTF. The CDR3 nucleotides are TGCGCCAGCAGCTTGGAGTTCCGGCCAGGGGCCTCTTATGGCTACACCTTC. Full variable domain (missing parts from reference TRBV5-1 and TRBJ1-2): KAGVTQTPRYLIKTRGQQVTLSCSPISGHRSVSWYQQTPGQGLQFLFEYFSETQRNKGNFPGRFSGRQFSNSRSEMNVSTLELGDSALYLCASSLEFRPGASYGYTFGSGTRLTVV.

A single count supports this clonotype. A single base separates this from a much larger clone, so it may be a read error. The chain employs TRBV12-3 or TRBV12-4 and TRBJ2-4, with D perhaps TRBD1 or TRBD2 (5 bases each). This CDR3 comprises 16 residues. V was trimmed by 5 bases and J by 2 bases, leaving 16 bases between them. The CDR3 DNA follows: TGTGCCAGCAGTCCCAGAGGGGCGCTAACCAAAAACATTCAGTACTTC. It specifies CASSPRGALTKNIQYF.

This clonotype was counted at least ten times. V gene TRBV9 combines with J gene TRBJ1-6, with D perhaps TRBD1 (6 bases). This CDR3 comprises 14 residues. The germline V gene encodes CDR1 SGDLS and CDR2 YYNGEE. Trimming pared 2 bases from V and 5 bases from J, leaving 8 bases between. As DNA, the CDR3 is TGTGCCAGCAGCGTCGCAGGGGATAATTCACCCCTCCACTTT. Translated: CASSVAGDNSPLHF.

CDR3 loop: CAISESSSYEQYF. CDR3 DNA: TGTGCCATCAGTGAGTCCTCCTCCTACGAGCAGTACTTC. The V and J genes are TRBV10-3 and TRBJ2-7; the D is unclear. V lost 0 bases, J lost 0 bases, and 3 bases lay in between. Germline assignment: CDR1 ENHRY and CDR2 SYGVKD. CDR3 length: 13 amino acids.

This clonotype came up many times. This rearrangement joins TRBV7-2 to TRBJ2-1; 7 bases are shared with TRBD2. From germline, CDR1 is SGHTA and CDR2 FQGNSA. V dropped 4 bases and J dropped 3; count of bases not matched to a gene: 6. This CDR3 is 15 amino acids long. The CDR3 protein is CASSSGRGGYNEQFF. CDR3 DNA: TGTGCCAGCAGCTCTGGGAGGGGCGGCTACAATGAGCAGTTCTTC. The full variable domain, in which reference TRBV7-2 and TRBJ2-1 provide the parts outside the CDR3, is GAGVSQSPSNKVTEKGKDVELRCDPISGHTALYWYRQSLGQGLEFLIYFQGNSAPDKSGLPSDRFSAERTGGSVSTLTIQRTQQEDSAVYLCASSSGRGGYNEQFFGPGTRLTVL.

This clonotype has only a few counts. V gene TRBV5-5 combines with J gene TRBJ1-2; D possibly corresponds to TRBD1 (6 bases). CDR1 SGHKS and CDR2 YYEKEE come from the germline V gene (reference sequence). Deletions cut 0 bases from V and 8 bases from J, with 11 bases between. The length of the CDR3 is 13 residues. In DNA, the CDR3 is TGTGCCAGCAGCTTGGCGGGTGGACAGGGCTACACCTTC. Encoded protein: CASSLAGGQGYTF.

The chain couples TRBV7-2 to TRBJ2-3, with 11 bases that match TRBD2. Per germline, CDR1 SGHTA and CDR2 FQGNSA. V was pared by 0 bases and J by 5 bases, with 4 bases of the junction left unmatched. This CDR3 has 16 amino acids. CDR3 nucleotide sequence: TGTGCCAGCAGCTTAGCTAGCGGGGGGGCCAAAGATACGCAGTATTTT. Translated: CASSLASGGAKDTQYF.

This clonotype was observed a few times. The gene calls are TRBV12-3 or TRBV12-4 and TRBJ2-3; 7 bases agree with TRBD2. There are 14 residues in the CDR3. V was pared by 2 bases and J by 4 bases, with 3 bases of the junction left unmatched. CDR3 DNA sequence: TGTGCCAGCAGTTTACGGGGGAGGGCAGATACGCAGTATTTT. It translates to CASSLRGRADTQYF.

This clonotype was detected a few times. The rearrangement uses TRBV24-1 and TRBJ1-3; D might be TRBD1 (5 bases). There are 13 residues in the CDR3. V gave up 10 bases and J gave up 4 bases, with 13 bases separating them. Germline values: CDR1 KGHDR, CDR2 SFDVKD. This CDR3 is CATQTADGNTIYF. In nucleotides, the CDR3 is TGTGCCACTCAGACAGCCGACGGAAACACCATATATTTT.

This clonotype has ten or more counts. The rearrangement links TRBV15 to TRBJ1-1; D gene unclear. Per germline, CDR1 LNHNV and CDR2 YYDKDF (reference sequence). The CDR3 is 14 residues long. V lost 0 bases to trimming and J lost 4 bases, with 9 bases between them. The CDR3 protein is CATSRDPASTEAFF. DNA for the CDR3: TGTGCCACCAGCAGAGACCCGGCGTCCACTGAAGCTTTCTTT.

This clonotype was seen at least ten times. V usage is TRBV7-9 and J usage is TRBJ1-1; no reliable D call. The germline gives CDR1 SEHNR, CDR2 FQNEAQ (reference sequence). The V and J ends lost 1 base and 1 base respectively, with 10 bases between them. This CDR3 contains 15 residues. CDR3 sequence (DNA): TGTGCCAGCAGCTTAGTCGTGGGCGGGAACACTGAAGCTTTCTTT. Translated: CASSLVVGGNTEAFF.